This passage covers 32 T cell receptor beta chains from one sample sequenced in a study of blood T cell repertoires in COVID-19. Clones were read by immunoSEQ multiplex PCR, and TCRdb kept only the in-frame ones, dropping some. The sample carries around 100,000 clones, roughly 79% recorded once. The sequenced sample was peripheral blood. These receptors all stem from an older man with active or convalescent COVID-19.

The CDR3 loop is CASSPRDTQYF. The CDR3, as DNA: TGTGCCAGCAGCCCCCGGGATACGCAGTATTTT. The chain employs TRBV6-5 and TRBJ2-3; D remains ambiguous. Between the trimmed V and J ends, which lost 6 bases and 6 bases, there was a span of 7 bases. The CDR3 contains 11 residues. The germline V gene encodes CDR1 MNHEY and CDR2 SVGAGI.

CDR3 loop: CATRDRGPTGELFF. The CDR3 DNA reads TGTGCCACAAGGGACAGGGGACCCACCGGGGAGCTGTTTTTT. The J gene is TRBJ2-2, the V gene TRBV24-1; 10 nucleotides align to TRBD1. There are 14 residues in the CDR3. The germline CDR1 and CDR2 sequences are KGHDR and SFDVKD. After removal of 10 bases from V and 4 bases from J, the junction contained 5 bases not matched to a gene.

This clone came up a few times. The CDR3 loop reads CASKTSGYYEQYF. For the CDR3, the DNA is TGTGCCAGCAAAACTAGCGGCTACTACGAGCAGTACTTC. This chain connects TRBV12-3 or TRBV12-4 to TRBJ2-7; 8 nucleotides align to TRBD2. After removal of 7 bases from V and 3 bases from J, the junction contained 5 bases not matched to a gene. This CDR3 region has 13 residues.

The rearrangement joins TRBV6-5 to TRBJ1-1; 8 nucleotides agree with TRBD1. In germline, CDR1 is MNHEY, CDR2 SVGAGI. V dropped 6 bases and J dropped 1; count of bases not matched to a gene: 4. The CDR3 totals 14 residues. As DNA, the CDR3 is TGTGCCAGCAGGACCGGGACAGGGAACACTGAAGCTTTCTTT. Translating it yields CASRTGTGNTEAFF.

The chain couples TRBV4-1 to TRBJ1-4; no firm D call. The germline CDR1 and CDR2 sequences are MGHRA and YSYEKL. The CDR3 contains 17 residues. V was trimmed by 4 bases and J by 2 bases, leaving 17 bases between them. Here the CDR3 DNA reads TGCGCCAGCAGCCCCACGTTTGGGTGGGCGACTAATGAAAAACTGTTTTTT. Protein: CASSPTFGWATNEKLFF.

This chain uses TRBV28 with TRBJ1-5; 10 bases are shared with TRBD1. CDR1 and CDR2 (germline): MDHEN, SYDVKM. The trim removed 5 bases at V and 3 bases at J, leaving 4 bases unmatched. This CDR3 contains 15 residues. As DNA, the CDR3 is TGTGCCAGCAGTCAGACAGGGGGCAACAATCAGCCCCAGCATTTT. Protein sequence: CASSQTGGNNQPQHF.

A few counts support this clone. The V and J genes are TRBV5-4 and TRBJ2-5; D possibly corresponds to TRBD1 (5 bases). The CDR3 totals 12 residues. CDR1 and CDR2 from the germline V gene are SGHNT and YYREEE (reference sequence). The V gene lost 4 bases and the J gene lost 5 bases, with 9 bases spanning the gap. CDR3 coding DNA: TGTGCCAGCAGCCCCAGGGATGAGACCCAGTACTTC. Translated, it gives CASSPRDETQYF.

The rearrangement links TRBV5-4 to TRBJ1-1, with D maybe TRBD1 (5 bases). Germline assignment: CDR1 SGHNT and CDR2 YYREEE (reference sequence). The CDR3 has 14 residues. With 5 bases removed from V and 7 bases from J, the gap between germline ends came to 18 bases. This chain's CDR3 is CASSFDGPGGEAFF. The CDR3 coding sequence is TGTGCCAGCAGTTTCGACGGCCCGGGGGGTGAAGCTTTCTTT.

V and J are TRBV3-1 (or the pseudogene TRBV3-2) and TRBJ2-2; D may be TRBD2 (6 bases). Germline V gives CDR1 LGHDT, CDR2 YNNKEL (reference sequence). The CDR3 sequence is 13 residues long. Trimming removed 4 bases from V and 6 bases from J, with 9 bases in between. CDR3 amino acids: CASSRLGAGELFF. The CDR3 DNA reads TGTGCCAGCAGCCGACTAGGTGCCGGGGAGCTGTTTTTT.

The V and J genes are TRBV19 and TRBJ1-5; possible D gene TRBD1, 5 bases. Germline loops: CDR1 LNHDA, CDR2 SQIVND (reference sequence). This CDR3 is 15 amino acids long. The ends were cut back, 3 bases at V and 1 base at J, with 10 bases in the middle. The CDR3 coding sequence is TGTGCCAGTAGTATGCAGGGTTTAAGCAATCAGCCCCAGCATTTT. Amino acid sequence: CASSMQGLSNQPQHF.

The chain is built from TRBV20-1 and TRBJ2-5; D gene ambiguous. The germline CDR1 and CDR2 sequences are DFQATT and SNEGSKA (reference sequence). Trimming took 2 bases from V and 9 from J, leaving 10 bases between them. The CDR3 runs 11 residues. The CDR3 DNA is TGCAGTGCTAGATTCCCACTGGCCCAGTACTTC. It codes for CSARFPLAQYF.

The genes are TRBV27 and TRBJ1-4, with D possibly matching TRBD1 (5 bases). V lost 6 bases to trimming and J lost 0 bases, with 11 bases between them. CDR1 is MNHEY, CDR2 SMNVEV, per germline (reference sequence). The CDR3 is 15 amino acids. DNA of the CDR3: TGTGCCAGCAGAGCAGGGCTTGCAACTAATGAAAAACTGTTTTTT. Translation gives CASRAGLATNEKLFF.

This chain links TRBV7-2 with TRBJ2-1; D is possibly TRBD2 (5 bases). Trimming left V 2 bases short and J 8 bases short, with 16 bases between. Germline V CDR1 and CDR2: SGHTA, FQGNSA. This CDR3 comprises 15 residues. The CDR3 nucleotides read TGTGCCAGCAGCTTACAGGTAGGAGGCTCGGATGAGCAGTTCTTC. It is translated as CASSLQVGGSDEQFF.

This sequence joins TRBV15 and TRBJ2-2; 7 bases are shared with TRBD2. The CDR3 spans 15 residues. Trimming took 4 bases from V and 1 from J; bases not matched to a gene: 3. Germline assignment: CDR1 LNHNV and CDR2 YYDKDF (reference sequence). The CDR3 is CATSTSGENTGELFF. The CDR3 nucleotides are TGTGCCACCAGCACAAGCGGGGAGAACACCGGGGAGCTGTTTTTT.

In regard to this clone: A junction boundary mismatches the germline segment, possibly from a read error. The rearrangement links TRBV11-2 to TRBJ1-3; TRBD1 agrees at 9 bases. This CDR3 contains 14 residues. CDR1 and CDR2 (germline): SGHAT, FQNNGV. Written as DNA, the CDR3 is TGTGCCAGCAGCTTAAGGGACAGGGTCTCATTCGTCCGCTTT. Protein sequence: CASSLRDRVSFVRF.

This chain links TRBV7-6 with TRBJ2-2, with D uncertain. This CDR3 has 14 residues. Germline V gene lookup returns CDR1 SGHVS and CDR2 FNYEAQ. The V end was cut by 1 base, the J end by 6 bases, with 9 bases between. CDR3 in amino acids: CASSLVVQSGELFF. CDR3 bases: TGTGCCAGCAGCTTAGTTGTACAGTCCGGGGAGCTGTTTTTT.

This clone came up a few times. The genes are TRBV11-2 and TRBJ2-2; D remains ambiguous. The germline V and J ends were trimmed by 4 bases and 0 bases, with 3 bases remaining between them. The CDR3 contains 13 residues. Germline V gene sequence: CDR1 SGHAT, CDR2 FQNNGV. The CDR3 spells CASSSPNTGELFF. The CDR3 bases are TGTGCCAGCAGCTCTCCGAACACCGGGGAGCTGTTTTTT.

V and J are TRBV6-1 and TRBJ2-4; D ambiguous. CDR3 size: 14 residues. CDR1 is MNHNS and CDR2 is SASEGT in the germline V gene. V lost 1 base and J 5 bases, leaving 9 bases between the germline ends. CDR3 DNA sequence: TGTGCCAGCAGTGAAGTCGGGTGGGAAAACATTCAGTACTTC. This sequence encodes CASSEVGWENIQYF.

The chain is built from TRBV6-1 and TRBJ2-5; 10 nucleotides align to TRBD1. From germline, CDR1 is MNHNS and CDR2 SASEGT. The junction had 5 bases not matched to a gene; V was cut back by 3 bases and J by 4 bases. The CDR3 sequence is 15 residues long. The CDR3 bases are TGTGCCAGCAGTGAGGGGACAGGGGTAGGAGAGACCCAGTACTTC. It is translated as CASSEGTGVGETQYF.

The chain couples TRBV21-1 to TRBJ2-5; TRBD2, the table's D call, was not compared with the DNA. TRBV21-1 constitutes a pseudogene. The CDR3 is 14 residues long. The CDR3 bases are TGTGCCAGCAGCTTCCGGGGAAACTGGGAGACCCAGTACTTC. The encoded protein is CASSFRGNWETQYF.

A few counts support this clone. V is TRBV10-3 and J is TRBJ1-1; D not certain. Germline V gives CDR1 ENHRY, CDR2 SYGVKD. V dropped 0 bases and J dropped 6 bases, with 14 bases sitting between them. The CDR3 runs 15 residues. The CDR3 DNA sequence: TGTGCCATCAGTGAGTCTACGTTAGGTCAGGCTGAAGCTTTCTTT. Protein product: CAISESTLGQAEAFF.

The gene calls are TRBV18 and TRBJ1-5; D remains unclear. With 5 bases removed from V and 0 bases from J, the gap between germline ends came to 8 bases. The germline V gene encodes CDR1 KGHSH and CDR2 LQKENI. The CDR3 runs 14 residues. CDR3 in DNA: TGTGCCAGCTCATCGGTAGATAGCAATCAGCCCCAGCATTTT. This sequence encodes CASSSVDSNQPQHF.

This clone was counted between two and nine times. The rearrangement joins TRBV28 to TRBJ1-3; D uncertain. Trimming took 3 bases from V and 2 from J, leaving 14 bases between them. The CDR3 sequence is 16 residues long. Germline loops: CDR1 MDHEN, CDR2 SYDVKM. Here the CDR3 DNA reads TGTGCCAGCAGTTTTAACCCGAAGAGGGCTGGAAACACCATATATTTT. Residues: CASSFNPKRAGNTIYF.

V gene TRBV7-9 combines with J gene TRBJ2-3; 8 bases fit TRBD2. CDR1 is SEHNR and CDR2 is FQNEAQ in the germline V gene (reference sequence). The CDR3 covers 17 residues. V was pared by 6 bases and J by 6 bases, with 17 bases of the junction left unmatched. This CDR3 reads CASRHLTSVSIPDTQYF. In DNA form, the CDR3 reads TGTGCCAGCAGACACCTGACTAGCGTATCGATTCCGGATACGCAGTATTTT.

As DNA, the CDR3 is TGTGCCAGCAGCAGGACTAGCGGGGGAACAGATACGCAGTATTTT. It is translated as CASSRTSGGTDTQYF. The V and J genes are TRBV7-2 and TRBJ2-3; 13 bases map to TRBD2. The length of the CDR3 is 15 residues. Unmatched junction bases numbered 2, after V lost 5 bases and J lost 3 bases. Germline V gene sequence: CDR1 SGHTA, CDR2 FQGNSA.

The chain employs TRBV7-2 and TRBJ1-1, with D hard to call. The ends were cut back, 2 bases at V and 0 bases at J, with 7 bases in the middle. This CDR3 is 14 amino acids long. Germline V gene data show CDR1 as SGHTA and CDR2 as FQGNSA. Written as DNA, the CDR3 is TGTGCCAGCAGCTTACGGGTTATGAACACTGAAGCTTTCTTT. Its protein product is CASSLRVMNTEAFF.

This clone appeared a few times. CDR3 DNA: TGTGCCAGCAGTTGGGGGGGACAGGGGCGCCGCGAGCAGTACTTC. Protein: CASSWGGQGRREQYF. The chain joins TRBV6-2 or TRBV6-3 to TRBJ2-7, with 10 bases matching TRBD1. V lost 4 bases and J lost 6; bases outside the gene matches: 9. The germline V gene encodes CDR1 MNHEY and CDR2 SVGEGT. The CDR3 runs to 15 residues.

The V call is TRBV2, the J call TRBJ1-4; 7 nucleotides line up with TRBD1. There are 16 residues in the CDR3. Germline CDR1 and CDR2: SNHLY and FYNNEI. V gave up 7 bases and J gave up 4 bases; unmatched junction bases: 12. CDR3: CASILRAGGNNEKLFF. In nucleotides, the CDR3 is TGTGCCAGCATCCTAAGGGCAGGGGGTAATAATGAAAAACTGTTTTTT.

J is TRBJ1-3 and V is TRBV4-3, with a possible D match to TRBD1 (5 bases). The CDR3 contains 15 residues. The V gene lost 0 bases and the J gene lost 4 bases, with 10 bases spanning the gap. Germline V gene data show CDR1 as LGHNA and CDR2 as YSLEER. The chain's CDR3 is CASSQDPGWGNTIYF. The CDR3 DNA is TGCGCCAGCAGCCAAGACCCAGGGTGGGGAAACACCATATATTTT.

The rearrangement links TRBV4-1 to TRBJ1-4; no clear D gene. This CDR3 contains 18 residues. The V end lost 0 bases, the J end lost 1 base, and 15 bases lay between the germline ends. CDR1 MGHRA and CDR2 YSYEKL come from the germline V gene. CDR3 amino acids: CASSQEPPHEKTNEKLFF. The CDR3, as DNA: TGCGCCAGCAGCCAAGAGCCACCTCATGAGAAAACTAATGAAAAACTGTTTTTT.

This clone came up once. The V call is TRBV5-6, the J call TRBJ1-1; D may be TRBD1 (5 bases). V lost 1 base to trimming and J lost 1 base, with 11 bases between them. This CDR3 contains 15 residues. Germline values: CDR1 SGHDT, CDR2 YYEEEE. The CDR3 DNA sequence: TGTGCCAGCAGCTTGATGGTAGGGGCGAACACTGAAGCTTTCTTT. Its translation is CASSLMVGANTEAFF.

The rearrangement uses TRBV29-1 and TRBJ2-1; 11 bases agree with TRBD1. Per germline, CDR1 SQVTM and CDR2 ANQGSEA. This CDR3 has 14 residues. With 7 bases clipped from V and 4 bases from J, the junction kept 6 bases outside the gene matches. The chain's CDR3 is CSAGTGGLYNEQFF. CDR3 nucleotide sequence: TGCAGCGCCGGGACAGGGGGGCTGTACAATGAGCAGTTCTTC.